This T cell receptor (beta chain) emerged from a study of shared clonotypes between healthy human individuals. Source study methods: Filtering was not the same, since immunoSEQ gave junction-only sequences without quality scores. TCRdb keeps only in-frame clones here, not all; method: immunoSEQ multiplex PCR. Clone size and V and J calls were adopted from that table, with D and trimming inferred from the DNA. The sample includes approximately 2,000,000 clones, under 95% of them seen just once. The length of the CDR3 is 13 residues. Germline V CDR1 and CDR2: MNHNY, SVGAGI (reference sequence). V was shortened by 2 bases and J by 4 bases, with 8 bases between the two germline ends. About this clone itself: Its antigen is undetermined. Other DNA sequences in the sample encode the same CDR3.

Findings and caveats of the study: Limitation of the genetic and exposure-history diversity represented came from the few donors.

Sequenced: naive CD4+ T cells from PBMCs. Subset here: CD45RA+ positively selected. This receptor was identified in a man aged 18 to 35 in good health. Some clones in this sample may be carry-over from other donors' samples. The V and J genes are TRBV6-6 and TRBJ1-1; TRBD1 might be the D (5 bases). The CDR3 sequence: CASSYPQGTEAFF. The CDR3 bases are TGTGCCAGCAGTTACCCGCAGGGCACTGAAGCTTTCTTT.